This T cell receptor (beta chain) was identified in a study of cytomegalovirus exposure and HLA in healthy donors. The CDR3 covers 16 residues. Germline V gene lookup returns CDR1 SGHDN and CDR2 FVKESK. Trimming left V 2 bases short and J 2 bases short, with 13 bases between. A multiplex PCR was run with 60 Vbeta primers and 13 Jbeta primers. Profiling relied on immunoSEQ multiplex PCR, and the TCRdb table lists in-frame clones only, not all of them. Of about 130,000 clones in the sample, approximately 10% were seen once. This rearrangement joins TRBV14 to TRBJ1-3; maybe TRBD1 (5 bases). The sequence came from a woman aged 18-29 years in good health and CMV-seropositive. The sample comprised PBMCs. In nucleotides, the CDR3 is TGTGCCAGCAGCCAACTTACGGACATTGCTGGAAACACCATATATTTT. Protein: CASSQLTDIAGNTIYF.